This TCR beta chain was captured in a study of regulatory T cells in long-lasting Graves disease. General study findings and limits: Relative to newly diagnosed Graves' patients, persistent ones had lower TCR diversity.

Time point defined: persistent/refractory GD, antithyroid drugs over 5 years with positive TRAb. PBMC-derived RNA was used for the TCR library. The TCR beta library used iRepertoire HTBI primers with Arm-PCR amplification of CDR3. TCRdb re-derived calls from the multiplex PCR reads in MiXCR, one entry per CDR3 protein. The data show 350,000 to 500,000 distinct CDR3 sequences, with roughly a fifth seen just once and 14% held by the top ten. The CDR3 has 15 residues. The V segment lost 3 bases and the J segment 5 bases; nucleotides outside the gene matches: 9. Germline lookup yields CDR1 MNHEY and CDR2 SMNVEV (reference sequence). Points on this clonotype: Its specificity is unknown.

The specimen comprised peripheral blood mononuclear cells (PBMCs), sampled when the disease was refractory, from a patient treated with antithyroid drugs. The chain has TRBV27 and TRBJ2-5; 7 positions agree with TRBD1. The receptor was isolated from a female donor with Graves disease. The CDR3 bases are TGTGCCAGCAGTTTGAACAGGGGCCAGTGGGAGACCCAGTACTTC. This encodes CASSLNRGQWETQYF.